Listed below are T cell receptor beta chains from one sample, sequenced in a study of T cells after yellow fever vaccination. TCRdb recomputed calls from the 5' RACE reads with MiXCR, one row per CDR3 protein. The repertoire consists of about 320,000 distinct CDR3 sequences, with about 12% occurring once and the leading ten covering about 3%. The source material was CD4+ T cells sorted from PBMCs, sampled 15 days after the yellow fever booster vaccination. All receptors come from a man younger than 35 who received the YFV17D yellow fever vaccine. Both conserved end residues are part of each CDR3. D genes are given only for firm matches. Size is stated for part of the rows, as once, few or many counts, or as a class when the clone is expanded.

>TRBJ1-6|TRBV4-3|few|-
TGCGCCAGCAGCCAAGATGGATTCGTGGCAAGAAATTCACCCCTCCACTTT
CASSQDGFVARNSPLHF
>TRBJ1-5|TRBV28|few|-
TGTGCCAGCAGGCCCGGGGGCGATACTCAGCCCCAGCATTTT
CASRPGGDTQPQHF
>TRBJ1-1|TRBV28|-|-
TGTGCCAGCAGTTCAACGAACGGGGCGAACACTGAAGCTTTCTTT
CASSSTNGANTEAFF
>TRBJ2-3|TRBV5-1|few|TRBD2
TGCGCCAGCAGCCGGCCGCGGGGGAACACAGATACGCAGTATTTT
CASSRPRGNTDTQYF
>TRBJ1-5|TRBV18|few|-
TGTGCCAGCTCACCGATAGATAGCAATCAGCCCCAGCATTTT
CASSPIDSNQPQHF
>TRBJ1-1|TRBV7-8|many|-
TGTGCCAGCAGCTTGACGGGGACTGAAGCTTTCTTT
CASSLTGTEAFF
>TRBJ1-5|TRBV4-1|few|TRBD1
TGCGCCAGCAGCCAGGTTGACAGGGATCAGCCCCAGCATTTT
CASSQVDRDQPQHF
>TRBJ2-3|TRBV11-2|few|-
TGTGCCAGCAGCTTAGGACCAGATACGCAGTATTTT
CASSLGPDTQYF
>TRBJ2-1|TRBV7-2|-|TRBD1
TGTGCCAGCAGCTTAGGCGGACAGGCTGGTGAGCAGTTCTTC
CASSLGGQAGEQFF
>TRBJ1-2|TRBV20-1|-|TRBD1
TGCAGTGCCCTAATTACCACAGGGGACGGCTACACCTTC
CSALITTGDGYTF
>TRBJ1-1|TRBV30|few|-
TGTGCCTGGAGTGTTACCCACGGCGGAACAAACACTGAAGCTTTCTTT
CAWSVTHGGTNTEAFF
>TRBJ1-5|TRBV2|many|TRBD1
TGTGCCAGCCAGGAGGACAGGGTAGGCAATCAGCCCCAGCATTTT
CASQEDRVGNQPQHF